This T cell receptor beta chain derives from a study of blood T cell repertoires in COVID-19. Sequenced by immunoSEQ multiplex PCR; TCRdb stores in-frame clones only, minus some. The sample holds around 70,000 clones, around 70% seen once. The specimen sequenced was peripheral blood. The sequence derives from a man aged 65-85 years with acute or convalescent COVID-19.

The CDR3 DNA sequence: TGTGCCAGCTCACCCGAGACAGGACCCAGCAATCAGCCCCAGCATTTT. Amino acid sequence: CASSPETGPSNQPQHF. The chain couples TRBV18 to TRBJ1-5; possible D gene TRBD1, 6 bases. V lost 3 bases and J lost 1, with 13 bases in between. Germline V CDR1 and CDR2: KGHSH, LQKENI. The CDR3 has 16 amino acids.